The clone carrying this TCR beta chain has more than one count but fewer than ten. Its antigen is currently unknown. At one end the junction does not follow the germline gene, possibly because of a read error. This sample stems from a study of T-cell memory formation after mild COVID-19. Background on the study: Largely donor-specific TCR clusters were found. Study-wide results and limits: Second-wave clones that peaked on day 37 lacked confirmed SARS-CoV-2 specificity. For contracting clones, CD4+ ones sat mainly in CM and EM, CD8+ in EMRA.

TCRdb processed the 5' RACE reads anew with MiXCR; each CDR3 protein has one entry. The sample holds around 300,000 distinct CDR3 sequences, approximately 19% seen once. In germline, CDR1 is KGHDR, CDR2 SFDVKD. The CDR3 runs to 14 residues. The TCR sequence derives from a man between 18 and 29 years old who had mild COVID-19 (a few samples of this study predate the infection). Cell type and time point are not known. This chain uses TRBV24-1 with TRBJ2-1; TRBD2 matches 13 bases. Source material: PBMCs or a T cell subset sorted from them (not recorded which). This CDR3 is CATSDPGLAGALVF. CDR3 in DNA: TGTGCCACCAGTGATCCCGGACTAGCGGGGGCCCTAGTCTTC.